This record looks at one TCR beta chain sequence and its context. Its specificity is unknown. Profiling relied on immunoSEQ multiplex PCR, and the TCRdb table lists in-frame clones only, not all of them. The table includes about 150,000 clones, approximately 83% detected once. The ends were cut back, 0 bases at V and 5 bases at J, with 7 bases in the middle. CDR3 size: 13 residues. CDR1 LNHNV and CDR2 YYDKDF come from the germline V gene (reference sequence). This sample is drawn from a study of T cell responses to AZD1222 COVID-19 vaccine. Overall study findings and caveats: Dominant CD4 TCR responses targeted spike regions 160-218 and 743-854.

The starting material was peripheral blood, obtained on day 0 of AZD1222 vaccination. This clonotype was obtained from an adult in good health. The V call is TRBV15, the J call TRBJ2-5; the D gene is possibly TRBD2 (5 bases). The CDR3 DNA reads TGTGCCACCAGCAGAGATCCGGGGGAGACCCAGTACTTC. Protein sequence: CATSRDPGETQYF.